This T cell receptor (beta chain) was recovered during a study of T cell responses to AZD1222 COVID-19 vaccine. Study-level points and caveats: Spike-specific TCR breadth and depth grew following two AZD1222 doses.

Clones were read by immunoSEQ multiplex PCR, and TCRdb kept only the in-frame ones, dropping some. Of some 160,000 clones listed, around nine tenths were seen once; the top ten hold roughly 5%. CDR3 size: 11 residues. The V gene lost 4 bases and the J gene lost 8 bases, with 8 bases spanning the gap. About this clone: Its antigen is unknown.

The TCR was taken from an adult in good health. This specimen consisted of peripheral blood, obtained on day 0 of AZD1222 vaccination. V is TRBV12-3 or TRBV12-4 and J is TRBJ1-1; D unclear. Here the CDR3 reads CASSSTREAFF. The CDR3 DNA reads TGTGCCAGCAGTTCAACCCGGGAAGCTTTCTTT.